This T cell receptor beta chain was sequenced in a study of shared clonotypes between healthy human individuals (TCRdb year 2020). Context from the whole study: The cohort included three men and two women between 18 and 49 years of age. To estimate repertoire size and how much clonotype sharing occurs between individuals, the study deeply sequenced the blood TCR repertoires of five healthy adults. For each donor, three plates each were used for CD4 naive and CD4 memory, two plates were used for CD8 naive, and one plate was used for CD8 memory. Each donor's leukapheresis produced roughly between roughly 0.85 and 10 billion PBMCs. Different laboratories and diverse techniques were used to prepare libraries and sequence TCR repertoires, to increase sequencing depth and limit assay-specific biases.

Study-wide findings and limitations: Pairwise subsampling led to the expectation that sequencing depth would affect the degree of clonotype sharing among donors. Higher generation probabilities were observed for clonotypes shared by all four sorted-subset donors than for non-shared clonotypes. When several donors were compared, the shared fraction of clonotypes was 5% to 6.5% for naive CD4, 3.5% for naive CD8, 2% to 2.5% for memory CD4, and 0.35% to 0.4% for memory CD8. Sampling was restricted to blood, and TCR repertoires in tissue are likely to differ from TCR repertoires in blood. Naive subsets generally had larger estimated clonotype richness than memory subsets did. Rarefaction of sorted-subset datasets indicated incomplete sequencing despite the large sequencing depth. The small number of donors limited the genetic and exposure-history diversity represented.

The CDR3 covers 14 residues, taking in both the cysteine and the phenylalanine. Only CDR3 DNA is held: 42 bases, read in frame from base 1. The germline V gene supplies CDR1 SGHRS and CDR2 YFSETQ. Trimming removed 5 bases from V and 5 bases from J; the gene matches leave 5 bases unexplained. Using the deep immunoSEQ assay, multiplex PCR amplified TCR CDR3 regions from genomic DNA. Genomic DNA extracted from each cell subset was distributed evenly over all wells of several immunoSEQ 96-well plates, and each plate served as one replicate. For sorted subsets, approximately 210 ng of genomic DNA, equivalent to 30,000 or so T cell genomes, went into each replicate PCR. Purified libraries were quantified with a Qubit 3.0 fluorometer, sized on a Bioanalyzer 2100, and re-quantified with the KAPA Library Quantification kit. Each immunoSEQ 96-well plate was sequenced on its own single-read 150-cycle Illumina NextSeq 550 flow cell. The paper's data handling went like this. Because the immunoSEQ output included only junctional sequences and no quality scores, the filtering could not be the same as the filtering used for full-length reads. Sequences were annotated with PyIR, a Python wrapper for IgBLAST v1.9, using IMGT germline references to assign V/J genes and CDR3. Reads were removed for weak V/J assignments (E-value above 1e-6), missing CDR3, stop codons, out-of-frame junctions, or ambiguous translated residues. A V3J clonotype was defined by an identical inferred V gene, J gene, and CDR3 amino acid sequence. The percentage overlap between two repertoires was calculated by dividing the number of shared unique clonotypes by the size of the smaller repertoire. Repertoire richness was assessed with RTK rarefaction, the Chao1 estimator, and Recon v2.1 estimates of unobserved clonotypes. OLGA was used to compute generation probabilities for all TCRbeta clonotypes that the gDNA method yielded from a handful of donors. Drawn from immuneACCESS, this table holds only the in-frame rearrangements with V and J called that TCRdb kept. Clones are partly lost; checked studies trace under half to an unresolved V gene and leave the rest unexplained. The V and J calls and clone size were taken over from that table, and D and trimming were inferred from the DNA. This sample gives over 850,000 clones in total; 75% to 80% of them show up just once. The ten largest clones represent under 0.6% of the sample.

The donors were healthy, HIV-negative adults with no recently reported acute infections or vaccinations. Every donor was a Caucasian adult living in Nashville, Tennessee, USA. CD4+ T cells were enriched through magnetic negative selection, after which naive cells were positively selected on CD45RA and the remaining negative fraction served as the memory subset. Blood was obtained by leukapheresis, after which PBMCs were separated by Ficoll-Histopaque density gradient centrifugation and cryopreserved in liquid nitrogen vapor phase. Purity and quantity of every magnetically sorted T cell population were checked by analytical flow cytometry. From each sorted fraction, genomic DNA was isolated and quantified by UV absorbance on a Nanodrop 2000c. As for this clone: Its antigen has not been determined. Qualities for individual bases were not recorded, and no much larger clone is one base off.

The sequence derives from a man aged 18-30 years in good health. Some clones in this sample may be carry-over from other donors' samples. The V and J segments used are TRBV5-1 and TRBJ2-1, and 9 bases in between align with TRBD2. Sequencing was performed on memory CD4+ T cells from PBMCs. This specimen's cell subset or site label, per the study, means: CD45RA-negative fraction. CDR3 reads: CASRALAGHNEQFF. The DNA sequence is TGCGCCAGCAGAGCCCTAGCGGGGCACAATGAGCAGTTCTTC.